This entry describes one T cell receptor (beta chain). As yet, its antigen is unknown. These data are taken from a study of Ad26.COV2.S vaccination and SARS-CoV-2 variants. Study at large: Vaccine-arm donor from the placebo-controlled COV1001 Ad26.COV2.S trial. Notes on the study in general: After vaccination, reports described spike-specific CD8+ and CD4+ T cell responses as showing substantial breadth.

Treatment indicated: 19 received Ad26.COV2.S at low or high dose, single or two shots; roughly five received placebo; per-sample allocation not given. Sampling occurred on day 63 after the first vaccine or placebo injection. A Boston adult aged 18-55 years was the donor. Expression of Wuhan-strain SARS-CoV-2 spike came from the Ad26 vector that formed the vaccine. The CDR3 has 14 residues. The germline V and J ends were trimmed by 8 bases and 4 bases, with 15 bases remaining between them. CDR1 and CDR2 from the germline V gene are MNHGY and SVAAGI. Clones were read by immunoSEQ multiplex PCR, and TCRdb kept only the in-frame ones, dropping some. Of about 420,000 clones in the sample, approximately 87% were seen once.

This TCR was sampled from a person aged 18-60 years who received the Ad26.COV2.S COVID-19 vaccine or a placebo. V gene TRBV6-9 combines with J gene TRBJ1-5; a weak D match, TRBD1 (5 bases). The starting material was peripheral blood, obtained in a trial of Ad26.COV2.S vaccine versus placebo. CDR3 loop: CASGPGRLNQPQHF. DNA of the CDR3: TGTGCCAGCGGACCGGGACGGCTAAATCAGCCCCAGCATTTT.